The clone carrying this TCR beta chain was picked up a small number of times. Its matching antigen is unknown. This record belongs to a study of spatial heterogeneity in lung cancer. Time point meaning: sample taken at primary tumor resection. Samples were donated by 72 untreated early-stage non-small cell lung cancer patients. Whole RNA, which was extracted from tumor, nontumor lung tissue or frozen PBMC, was sequenced without any cell sorting. Trimming cost V 0 bases and J 4 bases, with 15 bases left between them. The CDR3 runs to 16 residues. Germline CDR1 reads MNHNY; CDR2 reads SVGAGI (reference sequence). TCRdb re-derived calls from the 5' RACE reads in MiXCR, one entry per CDR3 protein. The data show more than 60,000 distinct CDR3 sequences, roughly 8% seen once. The study, taken as a whole, reports: Circulating ubiquitous expanded tumor TCRs were observed more frequently at resection than at follow-up.

This clonotype was obtained from a male donor with early-stage non-small cell lung cancer. The chain carries TRBV6-6 and TRBJ2-5; tentative D call: TRBD1 (6 bases). This material consisted of PBMCs, taken at surgery. CDR3 bases: TGTGCCAGCAGTTACTCGAGGGGGAGTTACCGAGAGACCCAGTACTTC. This translates into CASSYSRGSYRETQYF.